This TCR beta chain derives from a study of T cell changes during pregnancy in multiple sclerosis. Repertoires were generated with immunoSEQ multiplex PCR, while TCRdb's copy carries only in-frame clones and drops some. There are 34,000 or so clones in the sample; roughly 90% occur only once, and 4.5% lies in the top ten. This CDR3 region has 13 residues. Deletions cut 2 bases from V and 4 bases from J, with 10 bases between. The germline CDR1 and CDR2 sequences are SGDLS and YYNGEE. The rearrangement joins TRBV9 to TRBJ2-7, with no clear D. The source of this sequence is a female donor with multiple sclerosis, enrolled in a pregnancy study. The sample was CD8+ T cells from peripheral blood mononuclear cells, taken after pregnancy. The CDR3 is CASSVFPGYEQYF. For the CDR3, the DNA is TGTGCCAGCAGCGTTTTTCCGGGTTACGAGCAGTACTTC. Full variable domain (rest looked up from reference TRBV9 and TRBJ2-7): DSGVTQTPKHLITATGQRVTLRCSPRSGDLSVYWYQQSLDQGLQFLIQYYNGEERAKGNILERFSAQQFPDLHSELNLSSLELGDSALYFCASSVFPGYEQYFGPGTRLTVT.